This TCR beta chain was identified during a study of T cells in Graves' hyperthyroidism and ophthalmopathy. Whole-study results and caveats: Before onset, by a median of approximately 5.9 months, the model predicted ophthalmopathy. Among clonotypes expanded in thyroid above 0.001, most were also found in blood.

Notes on this clonotype: Its antigen is currently unknown.

Authors of the study amplified TCR beta CDR3 regions from RNA transcripts. An initial round of RT-PCR targeting the TCR CDR3 relied on the HTBI primer set. TCRdb used MiXCR to reprocess the multiplex PCR reads, holding one entry per CDR3 protein. The sample shows a few hundred thousand distinct CDR3 sequences, around 43% of them seen only once. Germline CDR1 reads DFQATT; CDR2 reads SNEGSKA (reference sequence). Trimming pared 4 bases from V and 1 base from J, leaving 26 bases between. The CDR3 consists of 19 residues. This TCR came from an adult woman with Graves' disease, either hyperthyroidism or ophthalmopathy (not recorded which). Material for sequencing was peripheral blood or thyroid tissue (not recorded which). The V gene is TRBV20-1, the J gene TRBJ1-5; maybe TRBD1 (5 bases). CDR3 sequence (DNA): TGCAGTGCTAACGGACAACACCGGGAGGTGGGGTTAAGCAATCAGCCCCAGCATTTT. This encodes CSANGQHREVGLSNQPQHF.